These T cell receptor beta chains were read from a single sample in a study of blood T cell repertoires in COVID-19. Clones were sequenced by immunoSEQ multiplex PCR, and TCRdb holds only the in-frame ones, with some missing. The table records hundreds of thousands of clones, around 90% of them present only once. The specimen sequenced was peripheral blood. All receptors derive from a young man with active or convalescent COVID-19. CDR3s include the opening cysteine and the closing phenylalanine or tryptophan. D genes are given only for firm matches. Where a row states a size, it is once, few, many or the class of an expanded clone; other rows omit it.

size: -
D: TRBD1
J: TRBJ1-2
V: TRBV19
DNA: TGTGCCAGTAGTAGAAGGACAGGGGAGCCTAACTATGGCTACACCTTC
CDR3: CASSRRTGEPNYGYTF

size: -
D: TRBD1
J: TRBJ2-4
V: TRBV7-9
DNA: TGTGCCAGCAGCGGGACAGCTATACCCAAAAACATTCAGTACTTC
CDR3: CASSGTAIPKNIQYF

size: -
D: -
J: TRBJ2-1
V: TRBV7-3
DNA: TGTGCCAGCAGCCACACCGGAGGACTCCTCAATGAGCAGTTCTTC
CDR3: CASSHTGGLLNEQFF

size: -
D: -
J: TRBJ1-5
V: TRBV2
DNA: TGTGCCAGCAGTAATGACAGTGACTTTAGGCCCCAGCATTTT
CDR3: CASSNDSDFRPQHF

size: -
D: -
J: TRBJ1-5
V: TRBV27
DNA: TGTGCCAGCAGGGTTTACAGCTCTAGCAATCAGCCCCAGCATTTT
CDR3: CASRVYSSSNQPQHF

size: -
D: TRBD1
J: TRBJ2-1
V: TRBV5-1
DNA: TGCGCCAGCAGCGTCCTCGGGACAGCCCGTAGCAATGAGCAGTTCTTC
CDR3: CASSVLGTARSNEQFF

size: once
D: TRBD2
J: TRBJ2-1
V: TRBV27
DNA: TGTGCCAGCAGTGGGAGGGACTTCGCCTACAATGAGCAGTTCTTC
CDR3: CASSGRDFAYNEQFF

size: -
D: -
J: TRBJ2-7
V: TRBV29-1
DNA: TGCAGCGTCTCAGGGGAGGGATTTTTCTACGAGCAGTACTTC
CDR3: CSVSGEGFFYEQYF

size: -
D: TRBD1
J: TRBJ1-2
V: TRBV27
DNA: TGTGCCAGCAGGGAGGACAGGGGGCGGGGTGGCTACACCTTC
CDR3: CASREDRGRGGYTF

size: -
D: TRBD1
J: TRBJ2-7
V: TRBV7-2
DNA: TGTGCCAGCAGCCAGGACAGGCGTTTGGAGCAGTACTTC
CDR3: CASSQDRRLEQYF

size: few
D: TRBD1
J: TRBJ1-1
V: TRBV2
DNA: TGTGCCAGCAGGATAACCGGGACAGCCGTGAACACTGAAGCTTTCTTT
CDR3: CASRITGTAVNTEAFF

size: few
D: -
J: TRBJ1-2
V: TRBV11-2
DNA: TGTGCCAGCAGCTTAGGGGGAGATGGCTACACCTTC
CDR3: CASSLGGDGYTF

size: -
D: TRBD1
J: TRBJ1-1
V: TRBV13
DNA: TGTGCCAGCAGCTTAGCCTTGGGACAGGGTCAAGGAAACACTGAAGCTTTCTTT
CDR3: CASSLALGQGQGNTEAFF

size: -
D: -
J: TRBJ2-5
V: TRBV30
DNA: TGTGCCTGGAGTGTACTCAGGGGACGTCCAGAGACCCAGTACTTC
CDR3: CAWSVLRGRPETQYF

size: -
D: -
J: TRBJ1-2
V: TRBV9
DNA: TGTGCCAGCAGGGCTCCCTTAACGGGGGGCAGGGAGAATGGCTACACCTTC
CDR3: CASRAPLTGGRENGYTF